These 27 T cell receptor beta chains came from one sample sequenced in a study of blood T cell repertoires in COVID-19. TCRdb keeps only in-frame clones here, not all; method: immunoSEQ multiplex PCR. Among about 370,000 clones, 89% were seen once, and the ten largest hold about 3%. Sequencing input: peripheral blood. These TCRs come from a woman between 25 and 40 years old with COVID-19, enrolled during active disease.

The chain has TRBV7-8 and TRBJ2-7; 13 bases align to TRBD2. V was clipped by 3 bases and J by 2 bases; unmatched bases: 10. Germline V gives CDR1 SGHVS, CDR2 FQNEAQ. This CDR3 has 18 amino acids. The CDR3 sequence: CASSFQTSGTSGTYEQYV. DNA for the CDR3: TGTGCCAGCAGCTTCCAAACCTCCGGGACTAGCGGGACCTACGAGCAGTACGTC.

The chain carries TRBV7-9 and TRBJ1-4, with D unresolved. V lost 2 bases to trimming and J lost 6 bases, with 10 bases between them. Germline CDR1 and CDR2: SEHNR and FQNEAQ (reference sequence). This CDR3 has 14 residues. Here the CDR3 DNA reads TGTGCCAGCAGCTTATTGGAGAGGGATGAAAAACTGTTTTTT. As protein: CASSLLERDEKLFF.

The chain carries TRBV24-1 and TRBJ2-2; perhaps TRBD2 as D (5 bases). Germline loops: CDR1 KGHDR, CDR2 SFDVKD. The CDR3 is made up of 15 amino acids. The V end was cut by 6 bases, the J end by 5 bases, with 15 bases between. The CDR3 coding sequence is TGTGCCACCAGTAAACCCGGGAAATTTACCGGGGAGCTGTTTTTT. Its protein product is CATSKPGKFTGELFF.

The rearrangement uses TRBV3-1 (or the pseudogene TRBV3-2) and TRBJ2-7, with TRBD1 as a possible D gene (5 bases). The CDR3 is 14 residues long. Germline V gene lookup returns CDR1 LGHDT and CDR2 YNNKEL (reference sequence). V was pared by 0 bases and J by 2 bases, with 8 bases between. CDR3 bases: TGTGCCAGCAGCCAAGAATGGGGCACCTACGAGCAGTACTTC. It encodes CASSQEWGTYEQYF.

The chain joins TRBV3-1 (or the pseudogene TRBV3-2) to TRBJ1-1, with 7 bases fitting TRBD1. Trimming cost V 3 bases and J 1 base; bases outside gene matches: 5. The CDR3 consists of 15 residues. Per germline, CDR1 LGHDT and CDR2 YNNKEL (reference sequence). CDR3 nucleotide sequence: TGTGCCAGCAGCCAGAGACAGGGCCCGAACACTGAAGCTTTCTTT. Translating it yields CASSQRQGPNTEAFF.

This chain connects TRBV30 to TRBJ2-1; TRBD1 aligns across 7 bases. Germline V lookup: CDR1 GTSNPN, CDR2 SVGIG (reference sequence). V was pared by 1 base and J by 8 bases, with 14 bases of the junction left unmatched. CDR3 length: 16 amino acids. CDR3 sequence: CAWSATIGQVTDEQFF. Written as DNA, the CDR3 is TGTGCCTGGAGTGCCACTATAGGACAGGTTACGGATGAGCAGTTCTTC.

The rearrangement uses TRBV10-2 and TRBJ1-5; TRBD1 aligns across 7 bases. The length of the CDR3 is 17 residues. Germline assignment: CDR1 WSHSY and CDR2 SAAADI. V lost 0 bases and J lost 0; bases outside the gene matches: 5. CDR3 nucleotides: TGCGCCAGCAGTGAGTCGGGACAGTCATATAGCAATCAGCCCCAGCATTTT. Translated: CASSESGQSYSNQPQHF.

CDR3 region: CASSPPTSGISLFF. The CDR3 DNA is TGTGCCAGCTCGCCGCCGACTAGCGGGATTAGTCTTTTCTTC. The chain employs TRBV18 and TRBJ2-1, with 11 bases aligning to TRBD2. CDR1 and CDR2 from the germline V gene are KGHSH and LQKENI. J was trimmed by 16 bases and V by 6 bases; bases with no gene match: 14. The CDR3 length is 14 residues.

The chain joins TRBV6-6 to TRBJ1-5; TRBD1 might be the D (6 bases). Per germline, CDR1 MNHNY and CDR2 SVGAGI (reference sequence). The CDR3 consists of 15 residues. With 4 bases removed from V and 2 bases from J, the gap between germline ends came to 12 bases. Here the CDR3 DNA reads TGTGCCAGCAGTTCGAACAGGGAAGGCAATCAGCCCCAGCATTTT. Translating gives CASSSNREGNQPQHF.

This chain connects TRBV6-2 or TRBV6-3 to TRBJ1-1, with D unresolved. The germline gives CDR1 MNHEY, CDR2 SVGEGT. V lost 3 bases to trimming and J lost 3 bases, with 5 bases between them. CDR3 size: 12 residues. CDR3 coding DNA: TGTGCCAGCAGTTATTTATACACTGAAGCTTTCTTT. It translates to CASSYLYTEAFF.

The rearrangement uses TRBV6-5 and TRBJ2-7; 10 bases line up with TRBD1. V lost 6 bases to trimming and J lost 4 bases; unmatched junction nucleotides: 6. This CDR3 is 14 amino acids long. The germline V gene has CDR1 MNHEY and CDR2 SVGAGI. The CDR3 loop reads CASRRDRGGYEQYF. CDR3 bases: TGTGCCAGCAGGCGGGACAGGGGAGGGTACGAGCAGTACTTC.

CDR3 in amino acids: CASSESQALLNTEAFF. The CDR3 bases are TGCGCCAGCAGTGAGTCGCAGGCTCTTTTGAACACTGAAGCTTTCTTT. The rearrangement uses TRBV10-1 and TRBJ1-1; D is uncertain. Germline CDR1 and CDR2: WNHNN and SYGVQD (reference sequence). The CDR3 loop spans 16 amino acids. V lost 0 bases to trimming and J lost 0 bases, with 11 bases between them.

This chain uses TRBV7-2 with TRBJ1-3, with D unresolved. The CDR3 has 17 amino acids. CDR1 is SGHTA and CDR2 is FQGNSA in the germline V gene. V was clipped by 1 base and J by 1 base, with 14 bases between them. DNA for the CDR3: TGTGCCAGCAGCTTAGTGGGCAGTCTATCTTCTGGAAACACCATATATTTT. Translation: CASSLVGSLSSGNTIYF.

The chain has TRBV6-4 and TRBJ2-7; 10 bases agree with TRBD2. This CDR3 comprises 19 residues. The germline CDR1 and CDR2 sequences are MRHNA and SNTAGT. The junction had 17 bases not matched to a gene; V was cut back by 2 bases and J by 4 bases. In DNA form, the CDR3 reads TGTGCCAGCAGTGACCCACTAGCGGGACCCCCGCGACATTGTTACGAGCAGTACGTC. It specifies CASSDPLAGPPRHCYEQYV.

This chain uses TRBV13 with TRBJ2-5; 12 positions agree with TRBD2. The CDR3 consists of 15 residues. The germline CDR1 and CDR2 sequences are PRHDT and FYEKMQ (reference sequence). V was clipped by 5 bases and J by 2 bases; unmatched bases: 3. The CDR3 bases are TGTGCCAGCAGCACCGGACTAGCGGGGCAAGAGACCCAGTACTTC. This codes for CASSTGLAGQETQYF.

The CDR3 DNA reads as TGTGCCAGCCCGGCCGAGGGCGGCAACGAGCAGTACGTC. The encoded protein is CASPAEGGNEQYV. The J gene is TRBJ2-7, the V gene TRBV6-5; weak D call: TRBD2 (5 bases). V lost 8 bases to trimming and J lost 5 bases, with 16 bases between them. The CDR3 is 13 residues long. Per the germline V gene, CDR1 is MNHEY and CDR2 is SVGAGI.

The chain carries TRBV12-5 and TRBJ2-7; TRBD1 aligns across 9 bases. The CDR3 has 19 residues. J lost 0 bases, V lost 5 bases, and 17 bases had no gene match. Germline-derived CDR1 and CDR2 are LGHNT and FRNRAP. The CDR3 reads CASGPVPRTGAIPSYEQYF. For the CDR3, the DNA is TGTGCTAGTGGTCCGGTCCCCCGGACAGGGGCCATACCCTCCTACGAGCAGTACTTC.

This clone was found a few times. The CDR3 region is CASSLSAGQKINEQFF. The CDR3 bases are TGTGCCAGCAGCTTGAGTGCCGGACAGAAAATAAATGAGCAGTTCTTC. The chain combines TRBV11-2 with TRBJ2-1; possible D gene TRBD1, 6 bases. Per germline, CDR1 SGHAT and CDR2 FQNNGV. V dropped 3 bases and J dropped 7 bases, with 19 bases sitting between them. The CDR3 is 16 amino acids. Using reference TRBV11-2 and TRBJ2-1 for the parts outside the CDR3, the full variable domain is EAGVAQSPRYKIIEKRQSVAFWCNPISGHATLYWYQQILGQGPKLLIQFQNNGVVDDSQLPKDRFSAERLKGVDSTLKIQPAKLEDSAVYLCASSLSAGQKINEQFFGPGTRLTVL.

V and J are TRBV19 and TRBJ2-5; 10 nucleotides agree with TRBD1. J lost 5 bases, V lost 5 bases, and 8 bases had no gene match. Germline CDR1 reads LNHDA; CDR2 reads SQIVND (reference sequence). The CDR3 sequence is 15 residues long. The CDR3 here is CASSETGGVGETQYF. CDR3 coding DNA: TGTGCCAGTAGTGAGACAGGGGGCGTCGGGGAGACCCAGTACTTC. The full variable domain, completed using reference TRBV19 and TRBJ2-5, is DGGITQSPKYLFRKEGQNVTLSCEQNLNHDAMYWYRQDPGQGLRLIYYSQIVNDFQKGDIAEGYSVSREKKESFPLTVTSAQKNPTAFYLCASSETGGVGETQYFGPGTRLLVL.

V usage is TRBV15 and J usage is TRBJ1-2; D is undetermined. With 0 bases removed from V and 8 bases from J, the gap between germline ends came to 10 bases. This CDR3 has 13 amino acids. In germline, CDR1 is LNHNV, CDR2 YYDKDF (reference sequence). The CDR3 sequence is CATSRERAGGYTF. The CDR3 DNA is TGTGCCACCAGCAGAGAAAGGGCGGGGGGCTACACCTTC. Full variable domain (outside the CDR3, taken from reference TRBV15 and TRBJ1-2): DAMVIQNPRYQVTQFGKPVTLSCSQTLNHNVMYWYQQKSSQAPKLLFHYYDKDFNNEADTPDNFQSRRPNTSFCFLDIRSPGLGDTAMYLCATSRERAGGYTFGSGTRLTVV.

This rearrangement joins TRBV30 to TRBJ2-3; D call uncertain. V lost 5 bases and J lost 5, with 8 bases in between. The CDR3 spans 11 residues. CDR1 GTSNPN and CDR2 SVGIG come from the germline V gene (reference sequence). The CDR3 nucleotides are TGTGCCTGGGCGTTTCAAGATACGCAGTATTTT. It encodes CAWAFQDTQYF.

The chain joins TRBV7-8 to TRBJ1-5; TRBD1 matches at 9 bases. CDR1 and CDR2 from the germline V gene are SGHVS and FQNEAQ. J was trimmed by 2 bases and V by 5 bases; bases with no gene match: 7. There are 16 residues in the CDR3. CDR3 nucleotide sequence: TGTGCCAGCAGCCCCCGGGACAGGGTGGGCAATCAGCCCCAGCATTTT. This sequence encodes CASSPRDRVGNQPQHF.

This chain connects TRBV12-3 or TRBV12-4 to TRBJ1-2; 7 bases fit TRBD1. CDR3 length equals 13 residues. With 4 bases clipped from V and 5 bases from J, the junction kept 4 bases outside the gene matches. The CDR3 nucleotides read TGTGCCAGCAGTTCACAGGGGTCTTATGGCTACACCTTC. The encoded protein is CASSSQGSYGYTF.

V usage is TRBV6-1 and J usage is TRBJ2-7; 8 bases map to TRBD1. Germline trimming cut 0 bases from V and 4 bases from J; bases unmatched to any gene: 2. Germline loops: CDR1 MNHNS, CDR2 SASEGT. This CDR3 spans 14 amino acids. The CDR3 DNA reads TGTGCCAGCAGTGAAGCATGGACAGGGTACGAGCAGTACGTC. It specifies CASSEAWTGYEQYV.

The gene calls are TRBV6-5 and TRBJ1-2; the D gene is possibly TRBD1 (5 bases). Per germline, CDR1 MNHEY and CDR2 SVGAGI. The CDR3 consists of 14 residues. Trimming stripped 0 bases from V and 6 bases from J, with 11 bases between. CDR3 bases: TGTGCCAGCAGTTACTCGAGCAGGGTCCATGGCTACACCTTC. Translating it yields CASSYSSRVHGYTF.

The CDR3 loop is CASSLGYGNTIYF. The CDR3, as DNA: TGTGCCAGCAGTCTAGGCTACGGAAACACCATATATTTT. This rearrangement joins TRBV6-2 or TRBV6-3 to TRBJ1-3; D remains unclear. Germline V CDR1 and CDR2: MNHEY, SVGEGT. Trimming took 5 bases from V and 4 from J, leaving 9 bases between them. The CDR3 sequence is 13 residues long.

The CDR3 DNA is TGCGCCAGCAGCTTGGAGCAGGATCGGTATTCACCCCTCCACTTT. It encodes CASSLEQDRYSPLHF. The chain is built from TRBV5-1 and TRBJ1-6, with no clear D. The CDR3 consists of 15 residues. V gave up 0 bases and J gave up 8 bases, with 12 bases separating them. Looked up from germline, CDR1 is SGHRS and CDR2 is YFSETQ.